Shown below are 13 T cell receptor beta chains from a single sample sequenced in a study of metastatic and nonmetastatic thyroid tumors. The entire patient cohort was treatment-naive prior to thyroid surgery. TCRdb re-called clones via MiXCR from the PCR reads. The table has 3,000 or so clones, roughly 27% seen once; the top ten hold roughly 14%. The material sequenced was tumor tissue. The receptors were gathered from a female donor with papillary thyroid cancer or a benign thyroid nodule (not recorded which). Some clones in this sample may be carry-over from other donors' samples.

The gene calls are TRBV7-2 and TRBJ1-2, with 7 bases matching TRBD1. With V trimmed by 1 base and J by 2 bases, 4 bases remained unmatched. CDR3 length equals 15 residues. Germline CDR1 reads SGHTA; CDR2 reads FQGNSA. The CDR3 DNA reads TGTGCCAGCAGCTTAGGACAGGGAATCAACTATGGCTACACCTTC. This gives the protein CASSLGQGINYGYTF.

V and J are TRBV28 and TRBJ2-6; 11 bases fit TRBD1. The germline gives CDR1 MDHEN, CDR2 SYDVKM. The V and J ends lost 11 bases and 4 bases, in that order; junction bases with no gene match: 13. This CDR3 has 17 residues. CDR3 in amino acids: CASFSGQGGSGANVLTF. Here the CDR3 DNA reads TGTGCCTCATTCTCGGGACAGGGGGGATCCGGGGCCAACGTCCTGACTTTC.

By share, this clone counts as large (0.1 to 1%). The chain joins TRBV6-5 to TRBJ2-5, with no clear D. CDR3 size: 12 residues. With 2 bases removed from V and 5 bases from J, the gap between germline ends came to 6 bases. Germline CDR1 MNHEY, CDR2 SVGAGI. For the CDR3, the DNA is TGTGCCAGCAGTTACGGTGCGGAGACCCAGTACTTC. Translation: CASSYGAETQYF.

This clone turned up a few times. The V gene is TRBV10-3, the J gene TRBJ2-1; 11 bases are shared with TRBD2. This CDR3 has 15 amino acids. V lost 2 bases, J lost 8 bases, and 5 bases stayed unmatched. CDR1 and CDR2 (germline): ENHRY, SYGVKD. CDR3 loop: CAISEGLAGGDEQFF. CDR3 bases: TGTGCCATCAGTGAGGGGCTAGCGGGAGGCGATGAGCAGTTCTTC.

In DNA form, the CDR3 reads TGTGCCAGTAAATCCCTAGCGGCTAGCACAGATACGCAGTATTTT. It is translated as CASKSLAASTDTQYF. The chain couples TRBV19 to TRBJ2-3; 7 positions match TRBD2. Per the germline V gene, CDR1 is LNHDA and CDR2 is SQIVND (reference sequence). V lost 7 bases, J lost 0 bases, and 7 bases stayed unmatched. The CDR3 has 15 residues.

This clone was counted only a few times. The V call is TRBV27, the J call TRBJ1-2; no firm D call. The CDR3 is made up of 13 amino acids. The germline CDR1 and CDR2 sequences are MNHEY and SMNVEV (reference sequence). V dropped 6 bases and J dropped 1 base, with 9 bases sitting between them. The CDR3 protein is CASSFEGNYGYTF. The CDR3 DNA reads TGTGCCAGCAGCTTCGAGGGTAACTATGGCTACACCTTC.

V gene TRBV11-2 combines with J gene TRBJ2-6; no clear D gene. Germline assignment: CDR1 SGHAT and CDR2 FQNNGV. This CDR3 spans 16 amino acids. The V and J ends lost 5 bases and 0 bases respectively, with 11 bases between them. CDR3 DNA sequence: TGTGCCAGCAGCCCGACCTGGGGCTCTGGGGCCAACGTCCTGACTTTC. Translated, it gives CASSPTWGSGANVLTF.

The CDR3 region is CSASGLLGTEETQYF. CDR3 DNA sequence: TGCAGTGCTAGCGGCTTGCTCGGGACCGAAGAGACCCAGTACTTC. This chain connects TRBV20-1 to TRBJ2-5; TRBD1 or TRBD2 may be the D gene (5 bases each). The CDR3 spans 15 residues. V lost 3 bases to trimming and J lost 3 bases, with 17 bases between them. The germline CDR1 and CDR2 sequences are DFQATT and SNEGSKA (reference sequence).

This clone occurred a few times. The V and J genes are TRBV12-3 or TRBV12-4 and TRBJ2-3; D gene uncertain. This CDR3 region has 13 residues. V lost 4 bases and J lost 1, with 6 bases in between. The chain's CDR3 is CASSSTRTDTQYF. CDR3 nucleotide sequence: TGTGCCAGCAGTTCAACACGCACAGATACGCAGTATTTT.

Written as DNA, the CDR3 is TGCGCCAGCAGCCAATTCATGACGGGATCCGCTTACGAGCAGTACTTC. This gives the protein CASSQFMTGSAYEQYF. The V gene is TRBV4-1, the J gene TRBJ2-7, with D tentatively TRBD2 (5 bases). CDR3 length equals 16 residues. V lost 2 bases and J 4 bases, leaving 18 bases between the germline ends. Germline-derived CDR1 and CDR2 are MGHRA and YSYEKL.

The rearrangement joins TRBV7-2 to TRBJ1-5; 7 nucleotides agree with TRBD1. Germline loops: CDR1 SGHTA, CDR2 FQGNSA. V lost 5 bases to trimming and J lost 6 bases; unmatched junction nucleotides: 7. This CDR3 is built from 14 residues. The CDR3 region has the DNA TGTGCCAGCAGCCGAGGGGGCGCATTTCAGCCCCAGCATTTT. Translating gives CASSRGGAFQPQHF.

This CDR3 reads CASRSSGGGRETQYF. The CDR3 nucleotides read TGTGCCAGCAGATCCTCGGGGGGGGGGAGAGAGACCCAGTACTTC. The chain couples TRBV6-5 to TRBJ2-5, with 8 bases identical to TRBD2. Germline V CDR1 and CDR2: MNHEY, SVGAGI. V gave up 6 bases and J gave up 4 bases; unmatched junction bases: 10. The CDR3 has 15 amino acids.

The J gene is TRBJ1-2, the V gene TRBV12-3 or TRBV12-4; 7 nucleotides line up with TRBD1. V was clipped by 6 bases and J by 6 bases; unmatched bases: 4. The CDR3 contains 12 residues. DNA of the CDR3: TGTGCCAGCAGAACAGGGGCGCATGGCTACACCTTC. Protein product: CASRTGAHGYTF.